Listed below are T cell receptor beta chains from one sample, sequenced in a study of T cells in Graves' hyperthyroidism and ophthalmopathy. MiXCR, run by TCRdb on the multiplex PCR reads, gives a single entry per CDR3 protein. The sample lists roughly 630,000 distinct CDR3 sequences, around 14% occurring once. The sample taken for sequencing was blood. Every receptor here comes from a woman in her thirties with Graves' hyperthyroidism. The CDR3 runs from the conserved cysteine through the conserved F or W.

TRBV6-6	TRBJ2-6	CASSYGGRRSGANVLTF
TRBV29-1	TRBJ1-2	CSAAKVNYGYTF
TRBV20-1	TRBJ2-7	CSASSQESSYEQYF
TRBV5-1	TRBJ1-1	CASSLVLGGVNTEAFF
TRBV4-1	TRBJ2-7	CASSQGSLGEQYF
TRBV11-2	TRBJ2-3	CASSSLITGKTDTQYF
TRBV18	TRBJ2-1	CASSPIGRRDNEQFF
TRBV11-2	TRBJ2-7	CASSSGGEQYF
TRBV2	TRBJ2-7	CASGPLTSGSSYEQYF
TRBV9	TRBJ2-7	CASSGSGGYEQYF
TRBV29-1	TRBJ2-7	CSVDAGGYSYEQYF
TRBV7-6	TRBJ2-3	CASSLAGTGRGTDTQYF
TRBV20-1	TRBJ2-7	CSARIAGDTTYEQYF
TRBV7-9	TRBJ2-6	CASSQEAWDRGRGYGANVLTF
TRBV6-2/TRBV6-3	TRBJ2-7	CASSNYRYRDEQYF
TRBV19	TRBJ2-7	CASSVAELGSYEQYF
TRBV9	TRBJ2-5	CASSSPIGVLSETQYF
TRBV12-3/TRBV12-4	TRBJ1-5	CASSPAPNQPQHF